This T cell receptor beta chain was sequenced during a study of OX40 agonist ivuxolimab in advanced cancers. The CDR3 extends over 13 amino acids. V dropped 3 bases and J dropped 5 bases, with 8 bases sitting between them. Germline CDR1 and CDR2: SGHTA and FQGNSA. As regards this clone: Other nucleotide sequences in the sample specify the same CDR3.

Data came from immunoSEQ multiplex PCR; TCRdb stores just in-frame clones and leaves some out. This table has more than 45,000 clones, around 82% appearing once. This receptor was obtained from an adult with an advanced solid tumor such as melanoma, head and neck, liver or kidney cancer. Specimen: CD4+ or CD8+ T cells sorted from blood, collected in a trial of the OX40 agonist ivuxolimab. The genes are TRBV7-2 and TRBJ1-3; a possible D gene is TRBD1 (6 bases). CDR3 bases: TGTGCCAGCAGCTTGGGGGGGCGAAACACCATATATTTT. Translating it yields CASSLGGRNTIYF. The full variable domain, completed using reference TRBV7-2 and TRBJ1-3, is GAGVSQSPSNKVTEKGKDVELRCDPISGHTALYWYRQSLGQGLEFLIYFQGNSAPDKSGLPSDRFSAERTGGSVSTLTIQRTQQEDSAVYLCASSLGGRNTIYFGEGSWLTVV.